Sequencing of this TCR beta chain was carried out in a study of T cell responses to AZD1222 COVID-19 vaccine. Broader study findings: Receipt of two AZD1222 doses was followed by a rise in Spike-specific TCR breadth and depth.

As for this clone: As yet, its antigen is unknown. The same CDR3 can be traced to other DNA sequences in this sample.

V gave up 2 bases and J gave up 3 bases, with 7 bases separating them. CDR1 and CDR2 from the germline V gene are SEHNR and FQNEAQ (reference sequence). CDR3 size: 13 residues. The data were produced by immunoSEQ multiplex PCR, yet TCRdb's version contains in-frame clones alone and is incomplete. The data hold over 120,000 clones, with roughly 90% observed a single time. The chain uses TRBV7-9 and TRBJ2-5; D unclear. Sequences were derived from peripheral blood, sampled on day 0 of AZD1222 vaccination. The sequence came from an adult in good health. CDR3 bases: TGTGCCAGCAGCTTACCTCCAAAAGAGACCCAGTACTTC. Translation gives CASSLPPKETQYF.